What follows is one T cell receptor (beta chain) and its context. This clone has only a few counts. Its antigen is not yet known. No clone much larger than this one lies a single base away; base qualities are absent. The germline ends are 9 bases apart after V is trimmed by 5 bases and J by 2 bases. From a lookup of the germline V gene (reference sequence), CDR1 and CDR2 are SEHNR and FQNEAQ. The CDR3 spans 13 residues, from the cysteine through the phenylalanine. The DNA shown is the 39-base CDR3, in frame from base 1. This sample is drawn from a study of blood T cell repertoires in COVID-19 (dated by TCRdb to between 2020 and 2021). Background on the whole study: The collaborator samples originated in the United States, Italy and Spain and spanned the acute and convalescent phases of COVID-19. The material from the prospective study consisted of cDNA or gDNA derived from T cells, B-cell-depleted T cells, or PBMCs. Where available, HLA class I and class II types were obtained from metadata supplied by the sample provider rather than from assay-based typing. Nearly every sample came with metadata listing a de-identified subject ID, COVID-19 status, age in years and sex. The repertoires were made available in a free public database intended to serve as a resource for research on the immune response to SARS-CoV-2. Deeply sampled blood TCRbeta repertoires from subjects exposed to, actively infected with, or recovered from COVID-19 were included in the dataset. Samples came from the ongoing ImmuneRACE study (first 160 participants) plus 1,254 subjects from 6 global collaborators.

The immunoSEQ Assay, a bias-controlled multiplex PCR, was used to amplify TCRbeta CDR3 regions from genomic DNA. In the original analysis: Nucleated cell counts per sample were estimated from amplification of reference gene primers within the assay. Sequence reads were collapsed and filtered to measure the absolute abundance of every unique TCRbeta CDR3 rearrangement. Productive Simpson clonality was computed per sample as the square root of Simpson's diversity index over productive rearrangements. The source is immuneACCESS, and TCRdb retained only in-frame sequences with V and J called. Part of the clones is not carried over; for the studies checked, unresolved V genes explain less than half of this, and the remainder is unexplained. That table supplies the V and J calls and clone size; D and trimming were determined from the DNA. The sample yields 30,000 to 40,000 clones; around 85% were counted once. Approximately 45% of the sample comes from the top ten.

Study-level results and caveats: How much clinical and demographic metadata was included differed by source and by participant, and the metadata was provided uncurated.

Whole blood was collected in K2EDTA tubes by collaborating institutions according to the institutions' own protocols. For TCRbeta analysis, collaborators shipped samples as frozen whole blood, isolated PBMCs, or DNA extracted from either of those sample types. The sequenced material came from peripheral blood. This sequence uses TRBV7-9 and TRBJ1-1; the D segment cannot be called with confidence. The source of this sequence is a man aged 55 to 69 with active or convalescent COVID-19. The nucleotide sequence is TGTGCCAGCAGCCCACCAGGAAACACTGAAGCTTTCTTT. Translated, this gives CASSPPGNTEAFF.